A selection of T cell receptor beta chains follows, all from one sample in a study of cytomegalovirus exposure and HLA in healthy donors. Using immunoSEQ multiplex PCR, the repertoire was profiled, and TCRdb retains in-frame clones only, with some absent. The sample yields 90,000 to 130,000 clones, approximately 89% seen once. Input material: PBMCs. The receptors originated from a woman between 18 and 30 years old in good health and CMV-seronegative. The CDR3 runs from the conserved cysteine through the conserved F or W. Each record gives: clone size, J gene, D gene, V gene, CDR3 protein, CDR3 DNA. A D gene is named only where the DNA matches it firmly. Not every row has a clone size; where given, it reads once, few, many or a size class.

clone_size: .; j_call: TRBJ1-5; d_call: .; v_call: TRBV11-2; cdr3_aa: CARRGGIGNQPQHF; cdr3_nt: TGTGCCAGGAGGGGAGGGATAGGCAATCAGCCCCAGCATTTT
clone_size: .; j_call: TRBJ2-3; d_call: .; v_call: TRBV4-2; cdr3_aa: CASSQGRASLSTDTQYF; cdr3_nt: TGTGCCAGCAGCCAAGGGCGGGCTTCACTTAGCACAGATACGCAGTATTTT
clone_size: .; j_call: TRBJ2-5; d_call: TRBD1; v_call: TRBV11-1; cdr3_aa: CASSLGQGARETQYF; cdr3_nt: TGTGCCAGCAGCTTAGGACAGGGGGCTCGGGAGACCCAGTACTTC
clone_size: .; j_call: TRBJ2-2; d_call: .; v_call: TRBV7-3; cdr3_aa: CARRPDTHTGELFF; cdr3_nt: TGTGCCAGACGACCCGACACCCACACCGGGGAGCTGTTTTTT
clone_size: few; j_call: TRBJ1-1; d_call: .; v_call: TRBV30; cdr3_aa: CAWSLTANTEAFF; cdr3_nt: TGTGCCTGGAGTCTAACAGCGAACACTGAAGCTTTCTTT
clone_size: .; j_call: TRBJ2-5; d_call: TRBD1; v_call: TRBV18; cdr3_aa: CASSRGQGLQETQYF; cdr3_nt: TGTGCCAGCTCACGCGGACAGGGACTCCAAGAGACCCAGTACTTC
clone_size: .; j_call: TRBJ2-7; d_call: TRBD2; v_call: TRBV28; cdr3_aa: CASRYERGTYEQYF; cdr3_nt: TGTGCCAGCCGATATGAGCGGGGGACCTACGAGCAGTACTTC
clone_size: .; j_call: TRBJ1-4; d_call: TRBD1; v_call: TRBV13; cdr3_aa: CASSYRGRNEKLFF; cdr3_nt: TGTGCCAGCAGCTACAGGGGGCGCAATGAAAAACTGTTTTTT
clone_size: .; j_call: TRBJ2-2; d_call: TRBD1; v_call: TRBV5-8; cdr3_aa: CASSLLINDRVGTGELFF; cdr3_nt: TGTGCCAGCAGCTTGCTAATCAACGACAGGGTTGGAACCGGGGAGCTGTTTTTT
clone_size: few; j_call: TRBJ1-2; d_call: .; v_call: TRBV9; cdr3_aa: CASSVATANYGYTF; cdr3_nt: TGTGCCAGCAGCGTAGCGACAGCTAACTATGGCTACACCTTC
clone_size: once; j_call: TRBJ2-5; d_call: .; v_call: TRBV7-2; cdr3_aa: CASSLGGIQETQYF; cdr3_nt: TGTGCCAGCAGCTTAGGCGGGATACAAGAGACCCAGTACTTC
clone_size: once; j_call: TRBJ2-3; d_call: .; v_call: TRBV7-3; cdr3_aa: CASRKQGDTQYF; cdr3_nt: TGTGCCAGCAGGAAACAGGGAGATACGCAGTATTTT
clone_size: .; j_call: TRBJ2-2; d_call: TRBD2; v_call: TRBV7-2; cdr3_aa: CASSLAGGTGELFF; cdr3_nt: TGTGCCAGCAGCTTGGCGGGAGGGACCGGGGAGCTGTTTTTT
clone_size: .; j_call: TRBJ2-1; d_call: TRBD2; v_call: TRBV4-1; cdr3_aa: CASSVRLAGVNEQFF; cdr3_nt: TGCGCCAGCAGCGTCAGACTAGCGGGGGTCAATGAGCAGTTCTTC
clone_size: once; j_call: TRBJ1-3; d_call: .; v_call: TRBV5-1; cdr3_aa: CASSLAAGPLSGNTIYF; cdr3_nt: TGCGCCAGCAGCTTGGCGGCAGGCCCCCTCTCTGGAAACACCATATATTTT
clone_size: .; j_call: TRBJ1-5; d_call: .; v_call: TRBV18; cdr3_aa: CASSREISNQPQHF; cdr3_nt: TGTGCCAGCTCCCGGGAGATTAGCAATCAGCCCCAGCATTTT
clone_size: once; j_call: TRBJ1-1; d_call: TRBD1; v_call: TRBV14; cdr3_aa: CASRSDRGQGAAFF; cdr3_nt: TGTGCCAGCAGAAGTGACAGGGGGCAAGGTGCAGCTTTCTTT
clone_size: once; j_call: TRBJ2-5; d_call: .; v_call: TRBV27; cdr3_aa: CASSPLGRGKETQYF; cdr3_nt: TGTGCCAGCAGTCCCCTGGGTAGGGGGAAAGAGACCCAGTACTTC
clone_size: few; j_call: TRBJ1-6; d_call: TRBD1; v_call: TRBV2; cdr3_aa: CASSDRTGASPLHF; cdr3_nt: TGTGCCAGCAGTGATAGGACAGGGGCTTCACCCCTCCACTTT
clone_size: .; j_call: TRBJ2-1; d_call: TRBD2; v_call: TRBV7-3; cdr3_aa: CASSSLGTSGHNEQFF; cdr3_nt: TGTGCCAGCAGCTCACTGGGGACTAGCGGGCACAATGAGCAGTTCTTC
clone_size: .; j_call: TRBJ1-1; d_call: TRBD1; v_call: TRBV9; cdr3_aa: CASSATWTGNTEAFF; cdr3_nt: TGTGCCAGCAGCGCGACTTGGACAGGGAACACTGAAGCTTTCTTT
clone_size: .; j_call: TRBJ1-2; d_call: TRBD1; v_call: TRBV14; cdr3_aa: CASSPTGDNYGYTF; cdr3_nt: TGTGCCAGCAGCCCGACAGGGGACAACTATGGCTACACCTTC
clone_size: once; j_call: TRBJ2-1; d_call: TRBD1; v_call: TRBV11-3; cdr3_aa: CASSLRQGLGNEQFF; cdr3_nt: TGTGCCAGCAGCCTGCGACAGGGCTTGGGTAATGAGCAGTTCTTC
clone_size: .; j_call: TRBJ2-1; d_call: TRBD2; v_call: TRBV29-1; cdr3_aa: CSVKISFLMTSWGNEQFF; cdr3_nt: TGCAGCGTTAAGATTAGCTTTCTTATGACTAGCTGGGGGAATGAGCAGTTCTTC
clone_size: .; j_call: TRBJ2-1; d_call: .; v_call: TRBV5-8; cdr3_aa: CASSLRQMSSYNEQFF; cdr3_nt: TGTGCCAGCAGCTTAAGACAGATGAGCTCCTACAATGAGCAGTTCTTC
clone_size: .; j_call: TRBJ2-3; d_call: TRBD2; v_call: TRBV4-3; cdr3_aa: CASSQERGRAPTDTQYF; cdr3_nt: TGCGCCAGCAGCCAAGAACGTGGGAGGGCCCCCACAGATACGCAGTATTTT
clone_size: medium-sized; j_call: TRBJ1-5; d_call: .; v_call: TRBV4-3; cdr3_aa: CASSQDAGAGQRGNQPQHF; cdr3_nt: TGCGCCAGCAGCCAAGACGCAGGGGCCGGGCAGCGGGGAAATCAGCCCCAGCATTTT
clone_size: .; j_call: TRBJ2-7; d_call: TRBD1; v_call: TRBV4-3; cdr3_aa: CASSRDRASSYEQYF; cdr3_nt: TGCGCCAGCAGCCGAGACAGGGCTTCTTCCTACGAGCAGTACTTC
clone_size: .; j_call: TRBJ1-3; d_call: .; v_call: TRBV7-2; cdr3_aa: CASSLAGGDAGNTIYF; cdr3_nt: TGTGCCAGCAGCTTAGCGGGGGGAGATGCTGGAAACACCATATATTTT
clone_size: .; j_call: TRBJ2-1; d_call: TRBD2; v_call: TRBV5-1; cdr3_aa: CASTLRTSGNNEQFF; cdr3_nt: TGCGCCAGCACCCTAAGGACTAGCGGGAACAATGAGCAGTTCTTC
clone_size: .; j_call: TRBJ1-2; d_call: .; v_call: TRBV4-3; cdr3_aa: CASSQVQGNYGYTF; cdr3_nt: TGCGCCAGCAGCCAGGTCCAGGGTAACTATGGCTACACCTTC
clone_size: .; j_call: TRBJ2-1; d_call: TRBD2; v_call: TRBV29-1; cdr3_aa: CSVEDEASGDYNEQFF; cdr3_nt: TGCAGCGTTGAAGACGAAGCTAGCGGAGACTACAATGAGCAGTTCTTC
clone_size: .; j_call: TRBJ2-7; d_call: .; v_call: TRBV14; cdr3_aa: CASSQLGASYEQYF; cdr3_nt: TGTGCCAGCAGCCAATTAGGGGCCTCCTACGAGCAGTACTTC
clone_size: .; j_call: TRBJ2-5; d_call: .; v_call: TRBV13; cdr3_aa: CASSQGTEQETQYF; cdr3_nt: TGTGCCAGCAGCCAGGGGACGGAACAAGAGACCCAGTACTTC
clone_size: once; j_call: TRBJ1-4; d_call: .; v_call: TRBV28; cdr3_aa: CASSFFSQKLFF; cdr3_nt: TGTGCCAGCAGTTTTTTTAGCCAAAAACTGTTTTTT
clone_size: .; j_call: TRBJ1-1; d_call: .; v_call: TRBV7-2; cdr3_aa: CASCHLGALEAFF; cdr3_nt: TGTGCCAGCTGCCACTTGGGGGCCCTTGAAGCTTTCTTT
clone_size: few; j_call: TRBJ1-6; d_call: .; v_call: TRBV30; cdr3_aa: CAWSVQRVSPLHF; cdr3_nt: TGTGCCTGGAGTGTACAGCGGGTTTCACCCCTCCACTTT
clone_size: .; j_call: TRBJ1-5; d_call: TRBD1; v_call: TRBV30; cdr3_aa: CAFSRQGGQPQHF; cdr3_nt: TGTGCCTTCTCAAGACAGGGGGGACAGCCCCAGCATTTT
clone_size: .; j_call: TRBJ1-1; d_call: .; v_call: TRBV7-9; cdr3_aa: CASSLYRGTNTEAFF; cdr3_nt: TGTGCCAGCAGCTTATATCGGGGAACGAACACTGAAGCTTTCTTT
clone_size: .; j_call: TRBJ2-3; d_call: .; v_call: TRBV5-4; cdr3_aa: CASSPRTQSTSTDTQYF; cdr3_nt: TGTGCCAGCAGCCCCCGGACACAGTCAACTAGCACAGATACGCAGTATTTT
clone_size: .; j_call: TRBJ2-7; d_call: TRBD1; v_call: TRBV19; cdr3_aa: CASSRGQGVSYEQYF; cdr3_nt: TGTGCCAGTAGCAGGGGACAGGGGGTCTCCTACGAGCAGTACTTC
clone_size: once; j_call: TRBJ2-1; d_call: .; v_call: TRBV28; cdr3_aa: CASRGSTYNEQFF; cdr3_nt: TGTGCCAGCAGGGGGAGTACCTACAATGAGCAGTTCTTC
clone_size: .; j_call: TRBJ1-2; d_call: .; v_call: TRBV11-2; cdr3_aa: CASSSIIPTGIGYYGYTF; cdr3_nt: TGTGCCAGCAGCTCCATAATCCCAACAGGTATCGGATACTATGGCTACACCTTC
clone_size: .; j_call: TRBJ2-1; d_call: .; v_call: TRBV7-9; cdr3_aa: CASSKDWSSYNEQFF; cdr3_nt: TGTGCCAGCAGCAAGGACTGGAGCTCCTACAATGAGCAGTTCTTC
clone_size: .; j_call: TRBJ1-5; d_call: .; v_call: TRBV28; cdr3_aa: CASTPGGRQQPQHF; cdr3_nt: TGTGCCAGCACCCCTGGGGGGAGGCAGCAGCCCCAGCATTTT
clone_size: .; j_call: TRBJ2-7; d_call: .; v_call: TRBV6-5; cdr3_aa: CASTPEVRGKQYF; cdr3_nt: TGTGCCAGCACCCCCGAAGTCAGGGGCAAGCAGTACTTC
clone_size: .; j_call: TRBJ2-7; d_call: TRBD2; v_call: TRBV28; cdr3_aa: CASSPKPKSWVGGRSYEQYF; cdr3_nt: TGTGCCAGCAGTCCGAAACCGAAATCCTGGGTGGGCGGGAGGTCCTACGAGCAGTACTTC
clone_size: few; j_call: TRBJ1-5; d_call: .; v_call: TRBV27; cdr3_aa: CARRETLWNSNQPQHF; cdr3_nt: TGTGCCAGGCGGGAGACCCTCTGGAATAGCAATCAGCCCCAGCATTTT
clone_size: .; j_call: TRBJ1-6; d_call: TRBD1; v_call: TRBV28; cdr3_aa: CASRGGTGLNSPLHF; cdr3_nt: TGTGCCAGCAGAGGCGGGACAGGTCTTAATTCACCCCTCCACTTT
clone_size: .; j_call: TRBJ2-5; d_call: TRBD2; v_call: TRBV5-4; cdr3_aa: CASSLGVAGGPRKETQYF; cdr3_nt: TGTGCCAGCAGCTTAGGGGTAGCGGGGGGGCCGAGGAAAGAGACCCAGTACTTC
clone_size: .; j_call: TRBJ2-3; d_call: .; v_call: TRBV2; cdr3_aa: CASTWRAGPGTQYF; cdr3_nt: TGTGCCAGCACCTGGAGGGCGGGGCCGGGTACGCAGTATTTT
clone_size: .; j_call: TRBJ2-7; d_call: .; v_call: TRBV6-5; cdr3_aa: CASSYAFGQYF; cdr3_nt: TGTGCCAGCAGTTACGCTTTCGGGCAGTACTTC